This T cell receptor beta chain was recovered during a study of blood T cell repertoires in COVID-19 (dated by TCRdb to the early 2020s). Notes on the research overall: Samples covering the acute and convalescent phases of COVID-19 were provided by collaborators in the United States, Italy and Spain. The prospective study material was composed of cDNA or gDNA derived from T cells, B-cell-depleted T cells, or PBMCs. Deeply sampled blood TCRbeta repertoires from subjects exposed to, actively infected with, or recovered from COVID-19 were included in the dataset. The repertoires were made available in a free public database intended to serve as a resource for research on the immune response to SARS-CoV-2. The samples were drawn from the first 160 participants of the ongoing ImmuneRACE study and from 950 to 1,500 subjects provided by 6 global collaborators. Nearly every sample came with metadata listing a de-identified subject ID, COVID-19 status, age in years and sex. Where HLA class I and class II types were available, the types were taken from metadata supplied by the sample provider, not from assay-based typing.

General conclusions and limits of the study: How much clinical and demographic metadata was included differed by source and by participant, and the metadata was provided uncurated.

The germline V gene yields MDHEN for CDR1 and SYDVKM for CDR2. V sheds 2 bases and J sheds 3 bases, leaving 14 bases between their ends. Taken from cysteine to phenylalanine, the CDR3 has 15 residues. CDR3 DNA is the only sequence kept; it has 45 bases, read in frame from the first base. For this clone: The antigen it binds to is not known. No base qualities exist here, and no much larger clone lies one base off it.

TCRbeta CDR3 regions were amplified from genomic DNA by means of the immunoSEQ Assay, a bias-controlled multiplex PCR. In the original analysis: The number of nucleated cells in each sample was estimated by amplification of reference gene primers within the assay. To quantify the absolute abundance of each unique TCRbeta CDR3 rearrangement, sequence reads were collapsed and filtered. For each sample, productive Simpson clonality was calculated by taking the square root of Simpson's diversity index across productive rearrangements. Entries here come from immuneACCESS through TCRdb and include only in-frame sequences with V and J called. Some clones fail to appear in such tables; in the studies checked, an unresolved V gene covers under half of the shortfall, and the cause of the remainder is unknown. From that table come the V and J calls and clone size; the DNA was used to work out D and trimming. Across this sample there are hundreds of thousands of clones, with around 88% seen only once. The top ten constitute 6% to 7% of the sample.

In the prospective study, participants were about 18 to 95 years old, resided in about two dozen geographic areas of the United States, and were enrolled through a virtual design. In the prospective study, cohorts were assigned on the basis of participant-reported clinical history obtained from a screening survey and a study questionnaire. Recovered participants in ImmuneRACE Cohort 3 were defined as having two consecutive negative NP/OP PCR tests, clearance from a healthcare professional, or resolution of symptoms. In the prospective study, whole blood, serum and a nasopharyngeal or oropharyngeal swab were collected from each participant by mobile phlebotomists. Additional blood draws and questionnaires over an approximately two-month period could optionally be provided by prospective study participants. Before DNA extraction, blood samples from the prospective study were shipped at room temperature or frozen.

Sequencing used PBMCs or T cells enriched from blood (not recorded which). The rearranged chain carries TRBV28 and TRBJ2-7, and TRBD2 may be the D gene, going by 6 matching bases. This sequence originates from a woman aged 40-49 years who had recovered from COVID-19. In nucleotide form, the sequence is TGTGCCAGCAGTTTAACCGCGGGGCCTCGCTACGAGCAGTACTTC. This gives the protein CASSLTAGPRYEQYF.